Given below is one T cell receptor beta chain in context. What antigen it recognizes has not been identified. Qualities for individual bases were not recorded, and no much larger clone is one base off. cDNA synthesis used template-switch 5'RACE with a primer carrying a 10-nucleotide random unique molecular identifier tagging each TCR transcript. Over 180 million TCR-beta sequences, covering 15-18 subjects, were produced in each sequencing run. The RNeasy kit was used to extract total RNA. The KAPA Real-time Library Amplification kit was used to amplify TCR-beta VDJ regions with primers for the TCR constant region and the 5'RACE anchor. A first PCR added sample indexes and Illumina adaptors, after which a second PCR increased the library yield. After Ampure bead purification, the roughly 650 bp TCR product was size-selected on a 2% E-gel SizeSelection system. Library quality was checked on a Bioanalyzer, concentration was measured with Qubit, and libraries were quantified with the Kapa Library Quantification kit before pooling. Libraries were sequenced paired-end 2 x 150 bp on an Illumina HiSeq 2500. To increase sequence diversity, about 25-31% phiX was spiked into each library pool. As for the original processing: Quality-filtered reads were processed with the UMI-based MiGEC pipeline, and over 75% of raw TCR sequences were removed by the MiGEC pipeline during error correction. IMGT germline references were used for aligning VDJ genes, and each clonotype was defined as a unique CDR3 amino acid sequence together with its V-J genes. VDJtools evaluated clonal expansion, Shannon diversity and CDR3 relatedness (CalcPairwiseDistances, ClusterSamples); CLCbio workbench built phylogenetic trees. Expanded clones were defined as having at least 8 unique UMIs, based on coefficient-of-variation modelling across technical triplicates. The public reads were reanalyzed by TCRdb: fastp trimming at Q25, MiXCR alignment, in-frame beta chains only. Records with the same CDR3 protein are collapsed into one entry carrying the most frequent genes and DNA. V and J calls and clone size were set by TCRdb, not the authors. Across this sample there are under 80,000 distinct CDR3 sequences, with about 4.2% seen only once. Around 1.3% of the sample comes from the top ten.

The data derive from a study of neurological immune-mediated disorders (dated by TCRdb to between 2019 and 2020). In the study overall: Among the roughly 34 multiple sclerosis patients, relapsing-remitting MS was present in around 30 and secondary progressive MS was present in 3. The cohort comprised approximately 67 subjects: approximately 15 HAM/TSP patients, 35 or so multiple sclerosis patients and about 20 healthy controls. The 90 to 110 TCR-beta libraries covered PBMC samples along with longitudinal samples, technical triplicates, and paired sorted CD4+ and CD8+ T-cell subsets. Peripheral blood TCR-beta repertoires from patients with HTLV-I-associated myelopathy (HAM/TSP), patients with multiple sclerosis, and healthy controls were compared in the study using UMI-based sequencing. The paper as a whole reports these results and caveats: TCR clonal expansion was highest in HAM/TSP patients and lowest in MS patients, with MS patients falling below even healthy controls. No identical CDR3 amino acid sequences were found to be shared among expanded clones across subjects, suggesting that TCR-beta repertoires were private in all groups. No association of the MS cluster with clinical or MRI features was observed, and the need for larger cohorts was stated by the authors. In a phylogenetic analysis, the repertoires of 18 out of 34 MS patients fell into a single cluster of related CDR3 sequences, pointing to a possible signature at the repertoire level.

The CDR3 runs 13 amino acids, cysteine and phenylalanine included. Only the CDR3 portion is preserved as DNA: 39 bases, with reading frame beginning at the first base. At the junction V is shortened by 3 bases and J by 4 bases, with 12 bases in between. From a lookup of the germline V gene (reference sequence), CDR1 and CDR2 are DFQATT and SNEGSKA. Unsorted PBMC libraries were generated from 2 million PBMCs stored in RNAlater at -80 °C until RNA extraction. The multiple sclerosis patients were enrolled in a US clinical protocol that used magnetic resonance imaging to evaluate disease progression. PBMCs were separated from peripheral blood using Ficoll-Hypaque density gradient centrifugation and then cryopreserved in liquid nitrogen.

The sequenced sample was PBMCs. The V and J genes are TRBV20-1 and TRBJ1-1; possibly the D gene is TRBD1, per 5 matching bases. This TCR derives from a man aged 30-40 years with multiple sclerosis. The CDR3 reads as follows: CSASAGHLTEAFF. The DNA is TGCAGTGCTAGTGCTGGACATCTCACTGAAGCTTTCTTT.